Listed below are T cell receptor beta chains from one sample, sequenced in a study of blood T cell repertoires in COVID-19. Here immunoSEQ multiplex PCR was the method, and the copy in TCRdb shows in-frame clones only, minus some. The table lists 440,000 or so clones, about 88% of them singletons. Input material: peripheral blood. These receptors were obtained from a woman aged 40 to 49 with COVID-19, enrolled during active disease. The CDR3 runs from the conserved cysteine through the conserved F or W. A D gene is named only where the DNA matches it firmly. Only part of the rows carry a size: once, few, many, or a class if the clone is expanded.

clone size,J gene,D gene,V gene,CDR3 protein,CDR3 DNA
NA,TRBJ1-6,NA,TRBV15,CATSSTRGGNSPLHF,TGTGCCACCAGCAGTACCCGGGGGGGAAATTCACCCCTCCACTTT
NA,TRBJ1-2,NA,TRBV10-2,CASSESRGGYTF,TGCGCCAGCAGTGAGTCAAGGGGTGGCTACACCTTC
NA,TRBJ1-2,NA,TRBV12-3/TRBV12-4,CASSLTGFYGYTF,TGTGCCAGCAGTTTAACAGGGTTCTATGGCTACACCTTC
NA,TRBJ2-3,NA,TRBV3-1/TRBV3-2,CASSQLPFAGESTDTQYF,TGTGCCAGCAGCCAACTACCCTTCGCAGGGGAAAGCACAGATACGCAGTATTTT
NA,TRBJ2-7,TRBD2,TRBV6-1,CASSEFPTLAGVWYEQYF,TGTGCCAGCAGTGAATTCCCTACTCTAGCGGGAGTGTGGTACGAGCAGTACTTC
NA,TRBJ1-6,TRBD1,TRBV5-4,CASSLGGTGRGPLHF,TGTGCCAGCAGCTTGGGGGGGACAGGGAGAGGACCCCTCCACTTT
NA,TRBJ2-1,TRBD2,TRBV5-5,CASSFEPTSGGKYNEQFF,TGTGCCAGCAGCTTTGAGCCAACTAGCGGGGGGAAGTACAATGAGCAGTTCTTC
few,TRBJ2-3,NA,TRBV6-4,CASSEERVGTDTQYF,TGTGCCAGCAGTGAGGAACGGGTCGGCACAGATACGCAGTATTTT
NA,TRBJ2-7,TRBD2,TRBV7-2,CASRRLAGGSSYEQYF,TGTGCCAGCAGGCGACTAGCGGGAGGAAGCTCCTACGAGCAGTACTTC
NA,TRBJ1-5,TRBD1,TRBV15,CATLPGQGGNQPQHF,TGTGCCACTTTACCGGGACAGGGAGGGAACCAGCCCCAGCATTTT
NA,TRBJ2-1,TRBD2,TRBV28,CASTVAGGGSDEQFF,TGTGCCAGCACCGTAGCGGGAGGGGGTAGCGATGAGCAGTTCTTC
NA,TRBJ1-2,NA,TRBV18,CASSPKEGSGYGYTF,TGTGCCAGCTCACCGAAGGAGGGATCAGGATATGGCTACACCTTC
NA,TRBJ1-5,NA,TRBV2,CASSEQGQFQHF,TGTGCCAGCAGTGAGCAAGGACAGTTCCAGCATTTT
few,TRBJ1-1,NA,TRBV28,CASSALRGSGSTEAFF,TGTGCCAGCAGTGCACTCCGGGGATCAGGTTCCACTGAAGCTTTCTTT